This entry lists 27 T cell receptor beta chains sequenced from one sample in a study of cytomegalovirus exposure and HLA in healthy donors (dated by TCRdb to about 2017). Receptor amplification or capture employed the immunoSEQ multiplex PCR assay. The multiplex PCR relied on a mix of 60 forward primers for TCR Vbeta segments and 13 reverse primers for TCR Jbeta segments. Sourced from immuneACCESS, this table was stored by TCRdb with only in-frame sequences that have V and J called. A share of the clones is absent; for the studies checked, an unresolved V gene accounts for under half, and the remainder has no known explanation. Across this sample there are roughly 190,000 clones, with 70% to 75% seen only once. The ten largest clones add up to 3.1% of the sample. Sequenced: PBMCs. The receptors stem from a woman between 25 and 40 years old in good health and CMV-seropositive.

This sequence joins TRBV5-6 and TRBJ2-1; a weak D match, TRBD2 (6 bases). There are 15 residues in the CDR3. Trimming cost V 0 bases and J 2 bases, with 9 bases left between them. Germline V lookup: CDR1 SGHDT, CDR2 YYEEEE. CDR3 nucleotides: TGTGCCAGCAGCTTGGAGTGGACTACCTACAATGAGCAGTTCTTC. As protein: CASSLEWTTYNEQFF.

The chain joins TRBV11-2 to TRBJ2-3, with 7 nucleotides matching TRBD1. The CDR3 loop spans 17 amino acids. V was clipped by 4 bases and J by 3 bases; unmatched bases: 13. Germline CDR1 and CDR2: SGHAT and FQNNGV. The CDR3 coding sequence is TGTGCCAGCAGCTCTAGCCGAACAGGGGTAGGAACAGATACGCAGTATTTT. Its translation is CASSSSRTGVGTDTQYF.

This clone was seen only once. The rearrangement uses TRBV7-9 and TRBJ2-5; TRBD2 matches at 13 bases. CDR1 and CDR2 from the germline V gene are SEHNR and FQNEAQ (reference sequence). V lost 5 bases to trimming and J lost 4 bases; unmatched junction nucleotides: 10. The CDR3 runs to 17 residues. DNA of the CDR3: TGTGCCAGCAGCCCCTCAGAACTAGCGGGAGGGCCAGAGACCCAGTACTTC. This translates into CASSPSELAGGPETQYF.

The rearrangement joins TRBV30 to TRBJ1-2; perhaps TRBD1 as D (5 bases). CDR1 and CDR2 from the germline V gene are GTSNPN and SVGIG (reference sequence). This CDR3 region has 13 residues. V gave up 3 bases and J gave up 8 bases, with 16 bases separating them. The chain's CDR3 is CAWRRGREEGYTF. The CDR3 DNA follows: TGTGCCTGGAGGAGGGGCAGGGAGGAGGGCTACACCTTC.

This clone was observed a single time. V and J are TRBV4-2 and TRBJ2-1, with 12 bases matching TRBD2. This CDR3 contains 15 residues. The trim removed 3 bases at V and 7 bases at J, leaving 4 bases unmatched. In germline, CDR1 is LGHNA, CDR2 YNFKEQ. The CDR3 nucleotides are TGTGCCAGCAGCCAGATGACTAGCGGGGGTAATGAGCAGTTCTTC. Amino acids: CASSQMTSGGNEQFF.

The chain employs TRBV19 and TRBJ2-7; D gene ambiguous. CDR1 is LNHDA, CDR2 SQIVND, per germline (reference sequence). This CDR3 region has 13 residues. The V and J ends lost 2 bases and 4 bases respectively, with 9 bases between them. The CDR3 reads CASSIQVPYEQYF. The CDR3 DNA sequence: TGTGCCAGTAGTATACAGGTACCGTACGAGCAGTACTTC.

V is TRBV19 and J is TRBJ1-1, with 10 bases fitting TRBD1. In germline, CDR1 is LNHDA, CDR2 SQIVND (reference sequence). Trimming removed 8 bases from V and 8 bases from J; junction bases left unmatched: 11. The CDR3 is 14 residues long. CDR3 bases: TGTGCCAGTCGGCCACCGACAGGGGGCCAGGAAGCTTTCTTT. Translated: CASRPPTGGQEAFF.

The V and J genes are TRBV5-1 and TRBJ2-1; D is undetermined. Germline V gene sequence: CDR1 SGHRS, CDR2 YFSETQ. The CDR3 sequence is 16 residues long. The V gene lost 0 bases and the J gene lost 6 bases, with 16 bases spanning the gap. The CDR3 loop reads CASSLGRHPPSNEQFF. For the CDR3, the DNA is TGCGCCAGCAGCTTGGGGCGGCACCCACCCTCCAATGAGCAGTTCTTC.

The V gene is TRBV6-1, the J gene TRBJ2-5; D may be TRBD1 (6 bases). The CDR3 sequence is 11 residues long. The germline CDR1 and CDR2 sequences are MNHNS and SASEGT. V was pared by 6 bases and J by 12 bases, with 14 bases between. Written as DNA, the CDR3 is TGTGCCAGCAGCGACAGGCTTATGGAGTACTTC. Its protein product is CASSDRLMEYF.

The CDR3 DNA reads TGTGCCAGCAGCTGGGGGGCCTACGAGCAGTACTTC. Translated, it gives CASSWGAYEQYF. The chain has TRBV7-4 and TRBJ2-7, with D possibly being TRBD2 (6 bases). Per the germline V gene, CDR1 is SGHVT and CDR2 is SQSDAQ. The CDR3 consists of 12 residues. V was shortened by 4 bases and J by 2 bases, with 6 bases between the two germline ends.

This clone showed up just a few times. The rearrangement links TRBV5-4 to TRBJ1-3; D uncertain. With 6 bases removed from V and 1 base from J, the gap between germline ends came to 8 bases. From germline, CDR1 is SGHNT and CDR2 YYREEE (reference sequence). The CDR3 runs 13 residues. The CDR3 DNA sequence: TGTGCCAGCACCACAGAGTCTGGAAACACCATATATTTT. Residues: CASTTESGNTIYF.

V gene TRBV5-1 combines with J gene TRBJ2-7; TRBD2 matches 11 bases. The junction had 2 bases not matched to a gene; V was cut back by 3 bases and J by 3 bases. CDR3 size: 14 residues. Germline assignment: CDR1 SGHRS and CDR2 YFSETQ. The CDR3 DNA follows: TGCGCCAGCAGCTCCGGGACTAGCGGCTACGAGCAGTACTTC. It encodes CASSSGTSGYEQYF.

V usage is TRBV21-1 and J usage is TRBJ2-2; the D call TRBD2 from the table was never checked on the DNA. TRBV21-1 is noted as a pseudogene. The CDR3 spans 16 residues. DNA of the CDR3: TGTGCCAGCAGCAAAGGGTCGGGGGTTAGCTTCGGGGAGCTGTTTTTT. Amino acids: CASSKGSGVSFGELFF.

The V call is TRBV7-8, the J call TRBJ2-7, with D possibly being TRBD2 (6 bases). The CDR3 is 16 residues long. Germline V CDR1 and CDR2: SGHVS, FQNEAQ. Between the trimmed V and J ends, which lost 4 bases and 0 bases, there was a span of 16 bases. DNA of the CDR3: TGTGCCAGCAGCTCACCTCTAGCGTTTTTCTCCTACGAGCAGTACTTC. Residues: CASSSPLAFFSYEQYF.

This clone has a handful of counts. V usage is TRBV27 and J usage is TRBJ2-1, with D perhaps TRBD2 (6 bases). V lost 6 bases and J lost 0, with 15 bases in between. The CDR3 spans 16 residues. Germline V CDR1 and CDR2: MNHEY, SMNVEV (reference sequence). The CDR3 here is CASSSPGSPSYNEQFF. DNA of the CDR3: TGTGCCAGCAGCAGCCCCGGGAGCCCCTCCTACAATGAGCAGTTCTTC.

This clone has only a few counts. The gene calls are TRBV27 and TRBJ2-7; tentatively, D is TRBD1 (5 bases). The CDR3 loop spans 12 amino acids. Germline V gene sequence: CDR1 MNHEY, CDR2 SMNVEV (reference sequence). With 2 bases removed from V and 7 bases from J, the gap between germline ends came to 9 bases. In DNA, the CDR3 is TGTGCCAGCAGTTTACAGGGTCAAGAGCAGTACTTC. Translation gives CASSLQGQEQYF.

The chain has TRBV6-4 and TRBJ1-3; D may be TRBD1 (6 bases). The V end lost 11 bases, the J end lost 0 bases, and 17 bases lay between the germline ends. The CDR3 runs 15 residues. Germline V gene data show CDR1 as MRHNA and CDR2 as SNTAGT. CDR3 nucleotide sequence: TGTGCCCAAGGGGGAGTACACGACTCTGGAAACACCATATATTTT. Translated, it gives CAQGGVHDSGNTIYF.

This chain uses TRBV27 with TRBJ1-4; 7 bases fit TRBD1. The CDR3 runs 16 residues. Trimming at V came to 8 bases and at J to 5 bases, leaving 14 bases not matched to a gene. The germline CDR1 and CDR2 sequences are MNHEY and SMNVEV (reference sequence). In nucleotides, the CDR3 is TGTGCCAGCCGCTTCACGACCGGGACAGTCAATGAAAAACTGTTTTTT. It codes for CASRFTTGTVNEKLFF.

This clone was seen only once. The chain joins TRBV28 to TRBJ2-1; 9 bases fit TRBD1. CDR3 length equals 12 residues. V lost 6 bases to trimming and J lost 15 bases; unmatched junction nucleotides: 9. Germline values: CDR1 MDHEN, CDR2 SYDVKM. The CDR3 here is CASSNLGQGTFF. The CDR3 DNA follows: TGTGCCAGCAGCAATCTGGGACAGGGAACGTTCTTC.

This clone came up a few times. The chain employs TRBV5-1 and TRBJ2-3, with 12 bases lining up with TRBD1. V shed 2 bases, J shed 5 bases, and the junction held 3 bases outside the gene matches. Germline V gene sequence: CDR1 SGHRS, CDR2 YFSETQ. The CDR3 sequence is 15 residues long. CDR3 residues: CASSFGTGGLDTQYF. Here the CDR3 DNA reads TGCGCCAGCAGCTTCGGGACAGGGGGCTTAGATACGCAGTATTTT.

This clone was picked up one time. In DNA form, the CDR3 reads TGTGCCAGCAGTCCCGGGACAGGGACTGCGAATGAGCAGTTCTTC. Its protein is CASSPGTGTANEQFF. The chain uses TRBV6-4 and TRBJ2-1; 9 bases are a match to TRBD1. The CDR3 is 15 residues long. Germline trimming cut 5 bases from V and 7 bases from J; bases unmatched to any gene: 9. Germline V gene data show CDR1 as MRHNA and CDR2 as SNTAGT.

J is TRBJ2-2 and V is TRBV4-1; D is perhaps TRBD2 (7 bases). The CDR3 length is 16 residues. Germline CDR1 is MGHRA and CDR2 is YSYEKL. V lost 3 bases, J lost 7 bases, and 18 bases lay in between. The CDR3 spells CASSHPGRGMDGELFF. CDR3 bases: TGCGCCAGCAGCCACCCGGGGAGGGGGATGGACGGGGAGCTGTTTTTT.

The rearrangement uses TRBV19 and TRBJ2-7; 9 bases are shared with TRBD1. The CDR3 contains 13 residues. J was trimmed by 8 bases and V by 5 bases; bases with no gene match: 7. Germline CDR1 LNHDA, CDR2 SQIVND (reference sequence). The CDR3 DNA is TGTGCCAGTAGTCCACGGGACAGGGCTAAGCAGTACTTC. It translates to CASSPRDRAKQYF.

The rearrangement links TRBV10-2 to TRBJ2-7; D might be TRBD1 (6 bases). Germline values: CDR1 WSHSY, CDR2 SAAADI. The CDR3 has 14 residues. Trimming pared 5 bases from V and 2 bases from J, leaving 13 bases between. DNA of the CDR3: TGCGCCAGCAGTAGGGGGTCAGCACCCTACGAGCAGTACTTC. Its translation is CASSRGSAPYEQYF.

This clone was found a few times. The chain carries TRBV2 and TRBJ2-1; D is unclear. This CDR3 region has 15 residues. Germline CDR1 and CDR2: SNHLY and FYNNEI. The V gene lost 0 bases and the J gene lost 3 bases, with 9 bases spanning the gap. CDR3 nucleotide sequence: TGTGCCAGCAGTGAAGCTGTGGCGGACTACAATGAGCAGTTCTTC. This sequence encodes CASSEAVADYNEQFF.

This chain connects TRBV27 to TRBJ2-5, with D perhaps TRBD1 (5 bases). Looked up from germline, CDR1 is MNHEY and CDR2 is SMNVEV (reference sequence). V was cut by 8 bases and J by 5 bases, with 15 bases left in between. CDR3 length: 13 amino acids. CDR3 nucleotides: TGTGCCAGCCGGACACTGGGTCGGGAGACCCAGTACTTC. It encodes CASRTLGRETQYF.

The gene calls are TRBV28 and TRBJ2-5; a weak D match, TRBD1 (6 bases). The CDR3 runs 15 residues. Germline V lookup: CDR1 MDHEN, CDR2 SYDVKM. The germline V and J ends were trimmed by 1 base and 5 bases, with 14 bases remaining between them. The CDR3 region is CASSLSYRATETQYF. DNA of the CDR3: TGTGCCAGCAGTTTATCGTACAGGGCGACGGAGACCCAGTACTTC.